These 30 T cell receptor beta chains were sequenced from one sample in a study of identical twins. One entry per CDR3 protein results from TCRdb running MiXCR on the 5' RACE reads. The sample lists around 100,000 distinct CDR3 sequences, 5.9% occurring once. The sequenced material came from memory T cells sorted from blood. These TCRs come from a woman aged 45-65 years in good health.

This clonotype showed up just a few times. This rearrangement joins TRBV28 to TRBJ2-7, with D maybe TRBD1 (5 bases). The CDR3 contains 14 residues. Germline V gene lookup returns CDR1 MDHEN and CDR2 SYDVKM. V lost 2 bases and J 7 bases, leaving 15 bases between the germline ends. The CDR3 sequence: CASSLPGRASEQYV. The CDR3 nucleotides read TGTGCCAGCAGTTTACCCGGCAGGGCATCGGAGCAGTACGTC.

This clonotype was seen many times. V gene TRBV6-1 combines with J gene TRBJ2-7; D not resolved. V was cut by 8 bases and J by 4 bases, with 15 bases left in between. The CDR3 has 13 residues. Germline CDR1 MNHNS, CDR2 SASEGT. For the CDR3, the DNA is TGTGCCAGCCTTGGCTACCCTCATTACGAGCAGTACTTC. Protein: CASLGYPHYEQYF.

There are many counts of this clonotype. The CDR3 here is CASSWDRAGNEKLFF. The DNA for the CDR3 is TGCGCCAGCAGCTGGGACAGGGCCGGGAATGAAAAACTGTTTTTT. The V gene is TRBV5-1, the J gene TRBJ1-4, with 9 bases matching TRBD1. Germline assignment: CDR1 SGHRS and CDR2 YFSETQ. J was trimmed by 5 bases and V by 3 bases; bases with no gene match: 5. The CDR3 runs to 15 residues.

This clonotype was picked up many times. The chain carries TRBV29-1 and TRBJ1-5; TRBD1 aligns across 7 bases. The CDR3 covers 12 residues. V trimming: 7 bases; J trimming: 7 bases; junction bases outside the gene matches: 7. Germline V CDR1 and CDR2: SQVTM, ANQGSEA. CDR3 in DNA: TGCAGCGCGGGACAGTCGGGGCAGCCCCAGCATTTT. This sequence encodes CSAGQSGQPQHF.

This clonotype occurred a few times. V usage is TRBV11-2 and J usage is TRBJ1-2; tentatively, D is TRBD1 (6 bases). This CDR3 is 14 amino acids long. Germline V gene lookup returns CDR1 SGHAT and CDR2 FQNNGV. The V gene lost 4 bases and the J gene lost 6 bases, with 15 bases spanning the gap. This chain's CDR3 is CASSYTGTTDGYTF. The CDR3 nucleotides are TGTGCCAGCAGCTATACCGGGACAACGGATGGCTACACCTTC.

This clonotype occurred many times. The chain combines TRBV5-1 with TRBJ2-6, with 7 bases identical to TRBD1. The ends lost 2 bases at V and 0 bases at J; junction bases unmatched: 14. In germline, CDR1 is SGHRS, CDR2 YFSETQ. This CDR3 has 20 amino acids. The CDR3 DNA reads TGCGCCAGCAGCTTTAGTAGTCGTGGGACAGCCCTCTCTGGGGCCAACGTCCTGACTTTC. As protein: CASSFSSRGTALSGANVLTF.

The rearrangement uses TRBV6-5 and TRBJ2-1, with 10 nucleotides matching TRBD1. V lost 5 bases, J lost 6 bases, and 10 bases stayed unmatched. The CDR3 is made up of 16 amino acids. Germline CDR1 reads MNHEY; CDR2 reads SVGAGI. This CDR3 is CASSKQGTGVRNEQFF. CDR3 bases: TGTGCCAGCAGTAAACAGGGGACAGGGGTTCGCAATGAGCAGTTCTTC.

This clonotype was recorded at least ten times. V and J are TRBV28 and TRBJ2-1; 7 bases line up with TRBD2. The germline V gene has CDR1 MDHEN and CDR2 SYDVKM. Unmatched junction bases numbered 3, after V lost 2 bases and J lost 2 bases. There are 15 residues in the CDR3. The CDR3 region is CASSLTSVTYNEQFF. Here the CDR3 DNA reads TGTGCCAGCAGTTTAACTAGCGTCACCTACAATGAGCAGTTCTTC.

This clonotype showed up many times. The genes are TRBV5-6 and TRBJ2-1; 13 positions match TRBD2. The V segment lost 3 bases and the J segment 6 bases; nucleotides outside the gene matches: 6. The CDR3 covers 16 residues. Germline CDR1 and CDR2: SGHDT and YYEEEE. As DNA, the CDR3 is TGTGCCAGCAGCTACAGGACTAGCGGGAGAGTCAATGAGCAGTTCTTC. Its translation is CASSYRTSGRVNEQFF.

The chain is built from TRBV5-5 and TRBJ2-5, with D possibly being TRBD1 (6 bases). The V gene lost 4 bases and the J gene lost 1 base, with 14 bases spanning the gap. The CDR3 has 15 residues. Germline V lookup: CDR1 SGHKS, CDR2 YYEKEE (reference sequence). CDR3 protein: CASSALRTVQETQYF. Here the CDR3 DNA reads TGTGCCAGCAGCGCTCTTAGGACAGTCCAAGAGACCCAGTACTTC.

This clonotype was recorded at least ten times. This rearrangement joins TRBV5-5 to TRBJ2-1, with TRBD1 matching 11 bases. The CDR3 is 13 amino acids. V lost 0 bases and J lost 12; bases outside the gene matches: 2. Per the germline V gene, CDR1 is SGHKS and CDR2 is YYEKEE (reference sequence). CDR3 in DNA: TGTGCCAGCAGCTTGGCCGGGACAGGGGGGCAGTTCTTC. Residues: CASSLAGTGGQFF.

There are many counts of this clonotype. The chain employs TRBV9 and TRBJ1-3; no clear D gene. This CDR3 contains 15 residues. Germline V gene lookup returns CDR1 SGDLS and CDR2 YYNGEE. The germline V and J ends were trimmed by 4 bases and 8 bases, with 19 bases remaining between them. CDR3 nucleotide sequence: TGTGCCAGCAGCCCAACACTCCAGCCTGGGGACACCATATATTTT. Protein: CASSPTLQPGDTIYF. Looking up the rest from reference TRBV9 and TRBJ1-3 gives the full variable domain: DSGVTQTPKHLITATGQRVTLRCSPRSGDLSVYWYQQSLDQGLQFLIQYYNGEERAKGNILERFSAQQFPDLHSELNLSSLELGDSALYFCASSPTLQPGDTIYFGEGSWLTVV.

This clonotype came up a few times. V and J are TRBV10-3 and TRBJ2-3; weak D call: TRBD2 (6 bases). From germline, CDR1 is ENHRY and CDR2 SYGVKD. The CDR3 is made up of 16 amino acids. Trimming cost V 4 bases and J 2 bases, with 16 bases left between them. The CDR3 region is CAISGATSRYTDTQYF. DNA for the CDR3: TGTGCCATCAGTGGAGCTACTAGCAGATACACAGATACGCAGTATTTT.

This clonotype was recorded many times. This chain joins TRBV5-1 and TRBJ2-3, with D perhaps matching TRBD1 (5 bases). The V end lost 0 bases, the J end lost 5 bases, and 13 bases lay between the germline ends. This CDR3 comprises 15 residues. In germline, CDR1 is SGHRS, CDR2 YFSETQ. CDR3 sequence: CASSLVRVQGDTQYF. The DNA of the CDR3 is TGCGCCAGCAGCTTGGTTCGGGTCCAGGGAGATACGCAGTATTTT. Filled out from reference TRBV5-1 and TRBJ2-3, the complete variable domain reads KAGVTQTPRYLIKTRGQQVTLSCSPISGHRSVSWYQQTPGQGLQFLFEYFSETQRNKGNFPGRFSGRQFSNSRSEMNVSTLELGDSALYLCASSLVRVQGDTQYFGPGTRLTVL.

Many counts were recorded for this clonotype. The chain has TRBV29-1 and TRBJ1-1; D may be TRBD1 (6 bases). The germline CDR1 and CDR2 sequences are SQVTM and ANQGSEA. V lost 4 bases and J lost 1, with 10 bases in between. The CDR3 totals 13 residues. The DNA of the CDR3 is TGCAGCGTTGGTCTGGGGGCGAACACTGAAGCTTTCTTT. As protein: CSVGLGANTEAFF. The complete variable domain, with remaining parts taken from reference TRBV29-1 and TRBJ1-1, reads SAVISQKPSRDICQRGTSLTIQCQVDSQVTMMFWYRQQPGQSLTLIATANQGSEATYESGFVIDKFPISRPNLTFSTLTVSNMSPEDSSIYLCSVGLGANTEAFFGQGTRLTVV.

This clonotype was detected ten times or more. DNA of the CDR3: TGCGCCAGCAGCATCTCTCTCACAGATACGCAGTATTTT. Protein product: CASSISLTDTQYF. The chain couples TRBV5-1 to TRBJ2-3; D remains unclear. Looked up from germline, CDR1 is SGHRS and CDR2 is YFSETQ. V lost 4 bases, J lost 2 bases, and 8 bases lay in between. The CDR3 totals 13 residues.

This clonotype was observed many times. The chain employs TRBV5-1 and TRBJ2-7; TRBD1 matches at 7 bases. The CDR3 has 14 amino acids. The V gene's germline CDR1 is SGHRS and CDR2 YFSETQ. J lost 2 bases, V lost 0 bases, and 2 bases had no gene match. The chain's CDR3 is CASSLAGTAYEQYF. CDR3 DNA: TGCGCCAGCAGCTTGGCCGGGACAGCCTACGAGCAGTACTTC.

In this sample, this clonotype turned up a few times. The chain is built from TRBV5-1 and TRBJ1-4; D unresolved. CDR1 SGHRS and CDR2 YFSETQ come from the germline V gene. The V gene lost 0 bases and the J gene lost 3 bases, with 9 bases spanning the gap. CDR3 length: 15 residues. The CDR3 region is CASSLVGSANEKLFF. CDR3 coding DNA: TGCGCCAGCAGCTTGGTGGGGTCTGCTAATGAAAAACTGTTTTTT.

This clonotype was seen more than once but under ten times. The genes are TRBV7-2 and TRBJ2-2; D perhaps matches TRBD1 (5 bases). Germline-derived CDR1 and CDR2 are SGHTA and FQGNSA. Trimming took 3 bases from V and 5 from J, leaving 13 bases between them. The CDR3 has 15 amino acids. The CDR3 sequence: CASSFRKGMTGELFF. CDR3 DNA: TGTGCCAGCAGCTTCAGAAAGGGGATGACCGGGGAGCTGTTTTTT.

This clonotype was observed many times. The V call is TRBV24-1, the J call TRBJ2-3, with 14 bases aligning to TRBD2. Germline trimming cut 9 bases from V and 5 bases from J; bases unmatched to any gene: 6. CDR3 length equals 15 residues. Germline CDR1 KGHDR, CDR2 SFDVKD. CDR3 DNA sequence: TGTGCCACCGGACGACTAGCGGGAGGGGTAGATACGCAGTATTTT. It translates to CATGRLAGGVDTQYF.

This clonotype was seen ten or more times. The genes are TRBV30 and TRBJ1-5; 10 positions agree with TRBD1. Trimming at V came to 3 bases and at J to 1 base, leaving 0 bases not matched to a gene. From germline, CDR1 is GTSNPN and CDR2 SVGIG (reference sequence). CDR3 length: 14 amino acids. CDR3 region: CAWRTGGSNQPQHF. CDR3 bases: TGTGCCTGGAGGACAGGGGGCAGCAATCAGCCCCAGCATTTT.

This clonotype has just a few counts. CDR3 amino acids: CASSLASVVRSTEAFF. CDR3 DNA sequence: TGCGCCAGCAGCTTGGCCAGTGTGGTTAGGAGCACTGAAGCTTTCTTT. This sequence joins TRBV5-1 and TRBJ1-1; D is uncertain. The CDR3 has 16 residues. The germline V gene encodes CDR1 SGHRS and CDR2 YFSETQ. Trimming pared 0 bases from V and 4 bases from J, leaving 16 bases between.

This clonotype was observed at least ten times. This chain uses TRBV7-8 with TRBJ2-3; the D gene could be TRBD1 or TRBD2 (6 bases each). The CDR3 loop spans 15 amino acids. With 6 bases removed from V and 4 bases from J, the gap between germline ends came to 17 bases. Per germline, CDR1 SGHVS and CDR2 FQNEAQ. The chain's CDR3 is CASRSSGGVSDTQYF. The CDR3 DNA sequence: TGTGCCAGCAGGTCTTCCGGGGGCGTGTCAGATACGCAGTATTTT.

Worth noting for this clonotype: This could be a read error, since a much larger clone is one nucleotide away. The rearrangement uses TRBV12-3 or TRBV12-4 and TRBJ2-1, with D perhaps TRBD1 or TRBD2 (6 bases each). The CDR3 runs to 14 residues. CDR3 nucleotide sequence: TGTACCAGCGTTGGAGGGGACACCTACAATGAGCAGTTCTTC. It codes for CTSVGGDTYNEQFF.

This clonotype was counted ten times or more. V and J are TRBV7-9 and TRBJ2-3; 12 positions agree with TRBD2. The germline CDR1 and CDR2 sequences are SEHNR and FQNEAQ (reference sequence). CDR3 length: 14 residues. Trimming removed 3 bases from V and 8 bases from J; junction bases left unmatched: 3. CDR3 nucleotide sequence: TGTGCCAGCAGCTTGACTAGCGGGAGTGTTACGCAGTATTTT. This gives the protein CASSLTSGSVTQYF. Full variable domain (missing parts from reference TRBV7-9 and TRBJ2-3): DTGVSQNPRHKITKRGQNVTFRCDPISEHNRLYWYRQTLGQGPEFLTYFQNEAQLEKSRLLSDRFSAERPKGSFSTLEIQRTEQGDSAMYLCASSLTSGSVTQYFGPGTRLTVL.

This clonotype has ten or more counts. V and J are TRBV5-1 and TRBJ1-3; D might be TRBD1 (6 bases). This CDR3 has 15 residues. The V end lost 0 bases, the J end lost 4 bases, and 11 bases lay between the germline ends. Germline CDR1 is SGHRS and CDR2 is YFSETQ. The CDR3 loop is CASSLVMGAGNTIYF. In DNA form, the CDR3 reads TGCGCCAGCAGCTTGGTTATGGGGGCCGGAAACACCATATATTTT.

A word on this clonotype: Possible read error: a much larger clone is one base away. No conserved phenylalanine or tryptophan ends this CDR3, so it is likely a read error. The rearrangement uses TRBV11-2 and TRBJ2-3, with TRBD2 matching over 7 bases. Germline assignment: CDR1 SGHAT and CDR2 FQNNGV. This CDR3 contains 14 residues. V was clipped by 5 bases and J by 5 bases; unmatched bases: 7. CDR3 region: CASSRGDVIDTQYC. DNA of the CDR3: TGTGCCAGCAGCCGGGGGGATGTGATAGATACGCAGTATTGT.

In its sample, this clonotype was seen a few times. J is TRBJ1-5 and V is TRBV30, with D hard to call. V was cut by 1 base and J by 9 bases, with 10 bases left in between. CDR1 and CDR2 (germline): GTSNPN, SVGIG (reference sequence). The CDR3 is made up of 12 amino acids. The CDR3 DNA reads as TGTGCCTGGAGTGAAGGGCTAGGGCCCCAGCATTTT. It yields the protein CAWSEGLGPQHF.

This clonotype was picked up many times. J is TRBJ2-2 and V is TRBV5-1; 9 bases are a match to TRBD2. The germline CDR1 and CDR2 sequences are SGHRS and YFSETQ. This CDR3 is built from 16 residues. Trimming cost V 2 bases and J 6 bases; bases outside gene matches: 8. The DNA for the CDR3 is TGCGCCAGCAGCTTTCCTAGCGGGAAAACGGCCGGGGAGCTGTTTTTT. Translated: CASSFPSGKTAGELFF.

This clonotype has ten or more counts. This rearrangement joins TRBV20-1 to TRBJ1-1, with D possibly being TRBD1 (5 bases). V was cut by 5 bases and J by 0 bases, with 10 bases left in between. Germline loops: CDR1 DFQATT, CDR2 SNEGSKA (reference sequence). The CDR3 is 13 residues long. CDR3 DNA sequence: TGCAGTGCTGAAGGGACGTTGAACACTGAAGCTTTCTTT. Translation gives CSAEGTLNTEAFF.